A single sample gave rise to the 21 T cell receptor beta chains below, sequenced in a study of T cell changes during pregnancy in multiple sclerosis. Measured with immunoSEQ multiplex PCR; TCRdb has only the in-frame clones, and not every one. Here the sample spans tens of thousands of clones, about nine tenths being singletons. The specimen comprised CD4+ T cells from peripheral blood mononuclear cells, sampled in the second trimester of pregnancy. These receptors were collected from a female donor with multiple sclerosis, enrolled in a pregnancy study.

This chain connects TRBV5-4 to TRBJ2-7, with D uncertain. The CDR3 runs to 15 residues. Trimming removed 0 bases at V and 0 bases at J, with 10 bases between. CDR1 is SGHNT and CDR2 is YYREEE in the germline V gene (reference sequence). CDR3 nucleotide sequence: TGTGCCAGCAGCTTGGTTGGTGACTCCTCCTACGAGCAGTACTTC. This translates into CASSLVGDSSYEQYF.

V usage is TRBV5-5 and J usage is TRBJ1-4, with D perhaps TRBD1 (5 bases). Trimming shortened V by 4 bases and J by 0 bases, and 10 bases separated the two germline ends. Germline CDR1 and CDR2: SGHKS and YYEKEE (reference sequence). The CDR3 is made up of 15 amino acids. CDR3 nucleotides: TGTGCCAGCAGCCCGACAGAAACAACTAATGAAAAACTGTTTTTT. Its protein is CASSPTETTNEKLFF.

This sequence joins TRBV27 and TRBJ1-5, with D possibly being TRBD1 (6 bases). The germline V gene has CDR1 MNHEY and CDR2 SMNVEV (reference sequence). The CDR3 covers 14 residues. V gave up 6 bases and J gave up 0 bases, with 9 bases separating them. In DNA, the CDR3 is TGTGCCAGCAGACAGGGTTTTAGCAATCAGCCCCAGCATTTT. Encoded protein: CASRQGFSNQPQHF.

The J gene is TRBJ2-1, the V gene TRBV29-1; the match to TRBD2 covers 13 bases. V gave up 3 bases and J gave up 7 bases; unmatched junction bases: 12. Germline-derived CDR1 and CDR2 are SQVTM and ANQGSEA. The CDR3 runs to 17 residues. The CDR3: CSVDIPLAGGIGNEQFF. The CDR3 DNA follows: TGCAGCGTTGATATTCCACTAGCGGGAGGGATAGGGAATGAGCAGTTCTTC.

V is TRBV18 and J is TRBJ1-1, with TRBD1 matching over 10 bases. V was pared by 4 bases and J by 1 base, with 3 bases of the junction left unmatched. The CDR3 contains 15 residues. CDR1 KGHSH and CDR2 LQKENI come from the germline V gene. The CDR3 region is CASSRDRGRNTEAFF. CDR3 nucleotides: TGTGCCAGCTCACGCGACAGGGGGCGGAACACTGAAGCTTTCTTT.

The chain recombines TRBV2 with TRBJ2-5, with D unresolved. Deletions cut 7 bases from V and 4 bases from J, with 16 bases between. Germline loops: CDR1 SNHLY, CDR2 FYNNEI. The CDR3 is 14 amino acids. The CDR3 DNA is TGTGCCAGCAAATGGGCGCGAGACGGAGAGACCCAGTACTTC. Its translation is CASKWARDGETQYF.

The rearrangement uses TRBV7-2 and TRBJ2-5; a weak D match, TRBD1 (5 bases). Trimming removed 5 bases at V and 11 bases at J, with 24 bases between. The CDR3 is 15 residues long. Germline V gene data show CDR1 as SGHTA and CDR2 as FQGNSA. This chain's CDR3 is CASSPGPDSLSEQYF. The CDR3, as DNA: TGTGCCAGCAGCCCCGGGCCCGACAGCCTTAGTGAGCAGTACTTC.

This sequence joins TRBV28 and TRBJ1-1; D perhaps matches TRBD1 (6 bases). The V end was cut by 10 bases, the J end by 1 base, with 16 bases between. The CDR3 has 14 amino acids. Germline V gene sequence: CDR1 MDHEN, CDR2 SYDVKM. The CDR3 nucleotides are TGTGCCACGGAGGGGGGGATGCGGAACACTGAAGCTTTCTTT. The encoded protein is CATEGGMRNTEAFF.

CDR3 sequence reads: CASDKLLRTGRVQETQYF. In DNA form, the CDR3 reads TGTGCCAGCGACAAATTATTGAGGACAGGGCGAGTACAAGAGACCCAGTACTTC. V gene TRBV7-9 combines with J gene TRBJ2-5, with 8 nucleotides matching TRBD1. CDR1 SEHNR and CDR2 FQNEAQ come from the germline V gene (reference sequence). V lost 8 bases to trimming and J lost 2 bases; unmatched junction nucleotides: 19. CDR3 size: 18 residues.

The CDR3 loop reads CASKQGPTGELFF. The CDR3 DNA reads TGTGCCAGCAAACAGGGGCCCACCGGGGAGCTGTTTTTT. This chain links TRBV7-3 with TRBJ2-2; TRBD1 aligns across 7 bases. The CDR3 has 13 amino acids. The germline CDR1 and CDR2 sequences are SGHTA and FQGTGA. V lost 7 bases and J lost 4; bases outside the gene matches: 3. The full variable domain, in which reference TRBV7-3 and TRBJ2-2 provide the parts outside the CDR3, is GAGVSQTPSNKVTEKGKYVELRCDPISGHTALYWYRQSLGQGPEFLIYFQGTGAADDSGLPNDRFFAVRPEGSVSTLKIQRTERGDSAVYLCASKQGPTGELFFGEGSRLTVL.

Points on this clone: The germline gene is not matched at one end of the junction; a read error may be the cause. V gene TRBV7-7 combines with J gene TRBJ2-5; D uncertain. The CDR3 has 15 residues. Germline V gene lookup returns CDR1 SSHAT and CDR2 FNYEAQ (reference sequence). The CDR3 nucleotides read TGTGCTAGCAGCTTAGACCGAGGAACGTCAGAGACCCAGTACTTC. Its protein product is CASSLDRGTSETQYF.

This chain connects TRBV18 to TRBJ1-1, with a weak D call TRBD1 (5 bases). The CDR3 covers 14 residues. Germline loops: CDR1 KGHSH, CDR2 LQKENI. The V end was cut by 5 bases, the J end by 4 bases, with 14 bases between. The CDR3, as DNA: TGTGCCAGCTCAACACAGGTTAGAGGCACTGAAGCTTTCTTT. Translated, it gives CASSTQVRGTEAFF.

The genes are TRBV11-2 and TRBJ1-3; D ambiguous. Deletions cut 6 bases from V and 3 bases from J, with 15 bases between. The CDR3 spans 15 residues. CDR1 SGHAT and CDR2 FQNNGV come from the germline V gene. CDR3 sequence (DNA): TGTGCCAGCAGTCAGATGACGGGTAGTGGAAACACCATATATTTT. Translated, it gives CASSQMTGSGNTIYF.

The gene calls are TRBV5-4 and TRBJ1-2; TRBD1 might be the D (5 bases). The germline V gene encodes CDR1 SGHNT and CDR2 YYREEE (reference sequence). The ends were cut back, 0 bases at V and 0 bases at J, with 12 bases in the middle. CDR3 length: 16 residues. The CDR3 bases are TGTGCCAGCAGCTTGGTTTCAGGGCAAACTAACTATGGCTACACCTTC. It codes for CASSLVSGQTNYGYTF.

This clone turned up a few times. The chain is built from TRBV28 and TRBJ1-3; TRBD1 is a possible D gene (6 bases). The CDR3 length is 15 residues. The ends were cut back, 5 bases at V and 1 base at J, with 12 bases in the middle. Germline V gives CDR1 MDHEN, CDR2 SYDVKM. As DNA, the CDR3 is TGTGCCAGCAGTCCTACAGGGACGTCTGGAAACACCATATATTTT. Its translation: CASSPTGTSGNTIYF.

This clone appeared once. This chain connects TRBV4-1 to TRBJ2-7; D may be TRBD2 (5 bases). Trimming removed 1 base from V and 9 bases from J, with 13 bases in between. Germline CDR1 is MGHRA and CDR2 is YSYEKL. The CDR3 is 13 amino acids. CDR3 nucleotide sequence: TGCGCCAGCAGCCAAGGAAACGGGGTCGCGCAGTACTTC. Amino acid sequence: CASSQGNGVAQYF.

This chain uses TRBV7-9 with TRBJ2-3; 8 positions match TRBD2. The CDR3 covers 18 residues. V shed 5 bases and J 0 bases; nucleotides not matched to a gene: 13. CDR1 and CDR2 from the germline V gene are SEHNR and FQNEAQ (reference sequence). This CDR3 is CASSPIPSGGRSTDTQYF. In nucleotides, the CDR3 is TGTGCCAGCAGCCCTATCCCGAGCGGGGGTAGAAGCACAGATACGCAGTATTTT.

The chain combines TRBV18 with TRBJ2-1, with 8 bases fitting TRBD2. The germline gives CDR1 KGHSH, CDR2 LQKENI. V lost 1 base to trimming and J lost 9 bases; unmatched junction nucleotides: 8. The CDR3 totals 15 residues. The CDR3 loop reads CASSPQSGGRSEQFF. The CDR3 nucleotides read TGTGCCAGCTCACCACAAAGCGGGGGACGCTCTGAGCAGTTCTTC.

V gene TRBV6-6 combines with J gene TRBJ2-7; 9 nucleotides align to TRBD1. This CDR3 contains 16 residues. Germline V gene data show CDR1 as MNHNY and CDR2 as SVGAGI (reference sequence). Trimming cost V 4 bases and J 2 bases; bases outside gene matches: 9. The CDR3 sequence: CASSSREQGAAYEQYF. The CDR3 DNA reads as TGTGCCAGCAGTTCACGGGAACAGGGGGCAGCCTACGAGCAGTACTTC.

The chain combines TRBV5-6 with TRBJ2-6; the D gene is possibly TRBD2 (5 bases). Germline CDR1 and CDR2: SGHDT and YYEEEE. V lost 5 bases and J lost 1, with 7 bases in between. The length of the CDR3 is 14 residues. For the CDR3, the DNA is TGTGCCAGCAGTCGGACTTCTGGGGCCAACGTCCTGACTTTC. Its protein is CASSRTSGANVLTF.

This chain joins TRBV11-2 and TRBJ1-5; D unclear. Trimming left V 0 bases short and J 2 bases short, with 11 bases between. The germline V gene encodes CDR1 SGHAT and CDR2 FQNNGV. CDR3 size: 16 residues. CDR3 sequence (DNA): TGTGCCAGCAGCTTAGATTGGGAGACGGGCAATCAGCCCCAGCATTTT. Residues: CASSLDWETGNQPQHF.